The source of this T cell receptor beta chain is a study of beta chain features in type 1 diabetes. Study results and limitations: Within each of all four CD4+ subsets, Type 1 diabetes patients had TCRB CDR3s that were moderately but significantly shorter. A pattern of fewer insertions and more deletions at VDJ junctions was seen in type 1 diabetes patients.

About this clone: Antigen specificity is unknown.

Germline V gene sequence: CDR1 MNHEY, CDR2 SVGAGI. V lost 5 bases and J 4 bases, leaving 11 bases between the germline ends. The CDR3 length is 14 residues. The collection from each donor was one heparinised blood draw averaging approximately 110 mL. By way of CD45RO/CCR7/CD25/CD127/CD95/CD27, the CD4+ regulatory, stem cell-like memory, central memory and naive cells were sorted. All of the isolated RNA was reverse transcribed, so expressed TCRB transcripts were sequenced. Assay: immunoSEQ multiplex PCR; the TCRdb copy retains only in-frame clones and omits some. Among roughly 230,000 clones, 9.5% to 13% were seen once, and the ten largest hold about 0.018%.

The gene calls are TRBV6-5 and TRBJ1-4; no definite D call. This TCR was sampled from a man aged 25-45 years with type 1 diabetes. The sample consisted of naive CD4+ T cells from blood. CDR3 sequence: CASSAQVLNEKLFF. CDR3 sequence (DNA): TGTGCCAGCAGTGCTCAGGTCCTTAATGAAAAACTGTTTTTT.